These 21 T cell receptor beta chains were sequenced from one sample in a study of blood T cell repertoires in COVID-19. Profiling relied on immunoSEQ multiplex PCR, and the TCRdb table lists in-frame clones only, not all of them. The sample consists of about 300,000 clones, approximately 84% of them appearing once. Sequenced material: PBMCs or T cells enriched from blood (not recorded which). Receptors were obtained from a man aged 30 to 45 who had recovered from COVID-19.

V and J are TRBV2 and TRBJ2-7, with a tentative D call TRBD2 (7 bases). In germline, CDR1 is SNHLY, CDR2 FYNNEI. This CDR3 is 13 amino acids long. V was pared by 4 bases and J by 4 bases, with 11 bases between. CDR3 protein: CASSVGGAYEQYF. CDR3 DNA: TGTGCCAGCAGTGTAGGGGGGGCATACGAGCAGTACTTC. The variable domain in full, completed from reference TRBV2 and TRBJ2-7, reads EPEVTQTPSHQVTQMGQEVILRCVPISNHLYFYWYRQILGQKVEFLVSFYNNEISEKSEIFDDQFSVERPDGSNFTLKIRSTKLEDSAMYFCASSVGGAYEQYFGPGTRLTVT.

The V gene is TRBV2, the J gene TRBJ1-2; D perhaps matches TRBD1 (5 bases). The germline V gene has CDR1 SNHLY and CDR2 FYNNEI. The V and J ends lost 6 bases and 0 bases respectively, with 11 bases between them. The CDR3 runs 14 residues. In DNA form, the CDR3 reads TGTGCCAGCAGGTGGGGCCGCCCTAACTATGGCTACACCTTC. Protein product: CASRWGRPNYGYTF.

The CDR3 nucleotides read TGTGCCAGCAGTGCACAACAGCTGAACACTGAAGCTTTCTTT. This gives the protein CASSAQQLNTEAFF. The V call is TRBV2, the J call TRBJ1-1, with unresolved D. Trimming took off 4 bases at V and 0 bases at J, with 9 bases between the two ends. This CDR3 has 14 residues. Germline CDR1 SNHLY, CDR2 FYNNEI.

The CDR3 coding sequence is TGTGCCAGCAGCCAAGACAGGGTTGCTAACTATGGCTACACCTTC. This sequence encodes CASSQDRVANYGYTF. This rearrangement joins TRBV14 to TRBJ1-2; D might be TRBD1 (5 bases). In germline, CDR1 is SGHDN, CDR2 FVKESK. V was clipped by 0 bases and J by 0 bases, with 8 bases between them. This CDR3 spans 15 amino acids.

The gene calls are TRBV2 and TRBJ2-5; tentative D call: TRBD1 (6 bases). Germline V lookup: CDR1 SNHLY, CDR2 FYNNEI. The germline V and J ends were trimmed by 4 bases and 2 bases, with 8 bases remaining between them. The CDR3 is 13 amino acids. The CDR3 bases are TGTGCCAGCAGTGGGACAGCTCAAGAGACCCAGTACTTC. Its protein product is CASSGTAQETQYF. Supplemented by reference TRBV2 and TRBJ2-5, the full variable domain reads EPEVTQTPSHQVTQMGQEVILRCVPISNHLYFYWYRQILGQKVEFLVSFYNNEISEKSEIFDDQFSVERPDGSNFTLKIRSTKLEDSAMYFCASSGTAQETQYFGPGTRLLVL.

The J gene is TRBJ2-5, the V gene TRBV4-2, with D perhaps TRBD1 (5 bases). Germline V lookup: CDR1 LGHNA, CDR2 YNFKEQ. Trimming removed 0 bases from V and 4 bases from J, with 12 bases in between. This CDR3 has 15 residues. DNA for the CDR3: TGTGCCAGCAGCCAAGAGGGGCCGTTAGGAGAGACCCAGTACTTC. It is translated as CASSQEGPLGETQYF.

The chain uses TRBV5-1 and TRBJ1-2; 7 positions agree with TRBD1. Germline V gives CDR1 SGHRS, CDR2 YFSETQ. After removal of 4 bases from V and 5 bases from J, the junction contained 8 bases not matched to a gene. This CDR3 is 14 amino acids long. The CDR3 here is CASSLDREVYGYTF. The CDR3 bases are TGCGCCAGCAGCCTCGACAGGGAAGTTTATGGCTACACCTTC. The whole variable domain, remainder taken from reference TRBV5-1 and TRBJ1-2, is KAGVTQTPRYLIKTRGQQVTLSCSPISGHRSVSWYQQTPGQGLQFLFEYFSETQRNKGNFPGRFSGRQFSNSRSEMNVSTLELGDSALYLCASSLDREVYGYTFGSGTRLTVV.

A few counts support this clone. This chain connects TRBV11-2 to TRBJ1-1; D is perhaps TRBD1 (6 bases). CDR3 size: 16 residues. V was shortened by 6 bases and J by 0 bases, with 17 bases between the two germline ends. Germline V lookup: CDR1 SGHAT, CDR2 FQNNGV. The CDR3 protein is CASRSTGYDLNTEAFF. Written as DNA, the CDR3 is TGTGCCAGCAGATCTACAGGGTACGATTTGAACACTGAAGCTTTCTTT.

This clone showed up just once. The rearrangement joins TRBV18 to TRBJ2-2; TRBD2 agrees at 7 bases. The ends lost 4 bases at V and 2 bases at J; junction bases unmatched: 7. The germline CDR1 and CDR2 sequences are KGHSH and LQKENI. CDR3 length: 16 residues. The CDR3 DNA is TGTGCCAGCTCACTCACTAGCGTTGGAAACACCGGGGAGCTGTTTTTT. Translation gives CASSLTSVGNTGELFF.

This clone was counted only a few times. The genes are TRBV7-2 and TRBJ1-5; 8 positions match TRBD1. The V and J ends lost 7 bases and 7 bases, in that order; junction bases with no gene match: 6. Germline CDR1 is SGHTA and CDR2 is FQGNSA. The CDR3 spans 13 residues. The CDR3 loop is CASTPDRVQPQHF. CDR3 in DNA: TGTGCCAGCACCCCGGACAGGGTGCAGCCCCAGCATTTT.

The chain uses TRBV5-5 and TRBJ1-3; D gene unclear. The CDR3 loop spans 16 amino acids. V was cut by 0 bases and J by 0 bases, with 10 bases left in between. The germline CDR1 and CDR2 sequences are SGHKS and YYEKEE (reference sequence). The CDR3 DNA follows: TGTGCCAGCAGCTTGGATCCCGTGAGCTCTGGAAACACCATATATTTT. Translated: CASSLDPVSSGNTIYF.

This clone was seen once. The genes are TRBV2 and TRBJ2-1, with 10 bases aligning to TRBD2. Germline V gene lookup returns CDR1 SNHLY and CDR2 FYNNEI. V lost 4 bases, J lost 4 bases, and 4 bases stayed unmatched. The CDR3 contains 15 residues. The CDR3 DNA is TGTGCCAGCAGTGCTAGCGGGGGAGATTACAATGAGCAGTTCTTC. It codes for CASSASGGDYNEQFF. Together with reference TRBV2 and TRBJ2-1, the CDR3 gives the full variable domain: EPEVTQTPSHQVTQMGQEVILRCVPISNHLYFYWYRQILGQKVEFLVSFYNNEISEKSEIFDDQFSVERPDGSNFTLKIRSTKLEDSAMYFCASSASGGDYNEQFFGPGTRLTVL.

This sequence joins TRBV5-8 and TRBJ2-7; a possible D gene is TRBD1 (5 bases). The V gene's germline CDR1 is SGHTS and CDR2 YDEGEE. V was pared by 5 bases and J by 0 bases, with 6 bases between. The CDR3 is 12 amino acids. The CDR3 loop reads CASRDNSYEQYF. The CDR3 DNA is TGTGCCAGCAGGGACAACTCCTACGAGCAGTACTTC.

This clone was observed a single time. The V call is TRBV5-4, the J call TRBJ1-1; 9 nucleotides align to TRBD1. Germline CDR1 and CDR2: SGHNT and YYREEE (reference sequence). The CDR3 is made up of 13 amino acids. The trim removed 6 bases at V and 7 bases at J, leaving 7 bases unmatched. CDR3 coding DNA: TGTGCCAGCACCCGGGGGACAGGGAATGAAGCTTTCTTT. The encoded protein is CASTRGTGNEAFF.

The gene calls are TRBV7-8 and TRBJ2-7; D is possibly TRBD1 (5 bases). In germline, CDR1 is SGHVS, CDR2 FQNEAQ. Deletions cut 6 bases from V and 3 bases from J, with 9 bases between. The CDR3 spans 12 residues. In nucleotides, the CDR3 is TGTGCCAGCAGACCAGACAGCTACGAGCAGTACTTC. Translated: CASRPDSYEQYF.

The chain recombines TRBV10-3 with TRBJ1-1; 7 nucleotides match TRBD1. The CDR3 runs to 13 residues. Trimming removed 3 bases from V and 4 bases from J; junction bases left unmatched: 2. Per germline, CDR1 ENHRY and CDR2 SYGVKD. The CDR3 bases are TGTGCCATCAGTGATACAGGGGTCACTGAAGCTTTCTTT. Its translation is CAISDTGVTEAFF.

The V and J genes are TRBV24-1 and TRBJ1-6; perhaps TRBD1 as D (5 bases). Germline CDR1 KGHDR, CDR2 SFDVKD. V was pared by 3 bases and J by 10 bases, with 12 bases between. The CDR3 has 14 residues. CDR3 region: CATSDGQGGSPLHF. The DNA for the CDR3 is TGTGCCACCAGTGATGGGCAGGGCGGCTCACCCCTCCACTTT.

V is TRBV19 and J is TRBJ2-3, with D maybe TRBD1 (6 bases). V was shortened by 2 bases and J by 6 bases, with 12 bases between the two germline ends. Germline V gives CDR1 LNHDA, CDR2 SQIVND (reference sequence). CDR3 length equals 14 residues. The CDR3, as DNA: TGTGCCAGTAGTATACGGTCAGGGGAGGATACGCAGTATTTT. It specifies CASSIRSGEDTQYF.

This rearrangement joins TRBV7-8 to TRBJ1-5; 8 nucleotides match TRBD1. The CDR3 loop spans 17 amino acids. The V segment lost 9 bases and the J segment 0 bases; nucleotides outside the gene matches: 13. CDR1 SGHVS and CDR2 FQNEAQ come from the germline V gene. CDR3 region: CASRSRTGKNSNQPQHF. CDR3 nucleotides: TGTGCCAGTAGAAGCAGGACAGGGAAAAATAGCAATCAGCCCCAGCATTTT.

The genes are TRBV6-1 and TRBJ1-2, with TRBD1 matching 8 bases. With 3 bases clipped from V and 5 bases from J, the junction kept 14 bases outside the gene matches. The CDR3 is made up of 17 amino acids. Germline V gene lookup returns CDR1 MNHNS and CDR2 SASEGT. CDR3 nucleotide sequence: TGTGCCAGCAGTGACACTACACTTGCAGGGACAGGTTATGGCTACACCTTC. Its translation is CASSDTTLAGTGYGYTF.

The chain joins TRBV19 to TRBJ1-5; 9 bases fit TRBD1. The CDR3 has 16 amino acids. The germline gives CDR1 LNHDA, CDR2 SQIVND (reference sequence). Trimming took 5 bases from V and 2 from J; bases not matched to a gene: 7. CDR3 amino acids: CASSPRDRAGNQPQHF. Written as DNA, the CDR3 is TGTGCCAGTAGTCCCCGGGACAGGGCAGGCAATCAGCCCCAGCATTTT.